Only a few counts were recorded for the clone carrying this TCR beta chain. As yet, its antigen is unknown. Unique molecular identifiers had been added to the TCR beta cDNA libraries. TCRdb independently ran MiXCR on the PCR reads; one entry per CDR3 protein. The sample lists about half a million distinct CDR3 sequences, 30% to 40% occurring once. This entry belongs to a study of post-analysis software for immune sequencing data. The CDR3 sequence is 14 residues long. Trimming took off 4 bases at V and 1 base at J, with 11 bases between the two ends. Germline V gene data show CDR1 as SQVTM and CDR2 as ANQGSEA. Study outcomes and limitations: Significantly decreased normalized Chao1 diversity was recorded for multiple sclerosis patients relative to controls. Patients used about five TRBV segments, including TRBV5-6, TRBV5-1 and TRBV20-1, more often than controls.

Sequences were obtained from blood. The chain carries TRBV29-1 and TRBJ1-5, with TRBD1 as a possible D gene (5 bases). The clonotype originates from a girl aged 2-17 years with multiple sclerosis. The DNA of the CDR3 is TGCAGCGTTGGTCAAGGGGTGAGCAATCAGCCCCAGCATTTT. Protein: CSVGQGVSNQPQHF.